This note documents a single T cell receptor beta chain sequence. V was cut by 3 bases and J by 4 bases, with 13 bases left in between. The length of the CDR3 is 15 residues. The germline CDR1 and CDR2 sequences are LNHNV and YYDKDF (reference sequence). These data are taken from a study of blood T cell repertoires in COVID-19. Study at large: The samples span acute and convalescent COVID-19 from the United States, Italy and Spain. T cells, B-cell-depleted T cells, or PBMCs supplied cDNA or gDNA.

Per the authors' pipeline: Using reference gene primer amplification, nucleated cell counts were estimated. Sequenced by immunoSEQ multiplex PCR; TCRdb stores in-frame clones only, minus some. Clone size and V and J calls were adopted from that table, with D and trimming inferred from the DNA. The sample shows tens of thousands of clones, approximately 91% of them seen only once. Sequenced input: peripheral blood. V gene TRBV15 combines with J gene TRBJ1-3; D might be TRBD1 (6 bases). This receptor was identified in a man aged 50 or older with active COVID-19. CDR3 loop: CATSSQGIVGNTIYF. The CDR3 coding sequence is TGTGCCACCAGCAGCCAGGGGATCGTAGGAAACACCATATATTTT.